This T cell receptor beta chain was sequenced during a study of identifying expanded T cells in peripheral blood. In the case of this clone: No antigen is known for it.

Study-wide findings and caveats: Differentially abundant clones: roughly 1.3 between replicates, around 17 at around 2 weeks, around 20 at four.

Some clones are missing from TCRdb's copy, which holds only in-frame ones; the method was immunoSEQ multiplex PCR. The sample carries under 95,000 clones, 89% recorded once. Germline V gene data show CDR1 as GTSNPN and CDR2 as SVGIG (reference sequence). With 4 bases clipped from V and 5 bases from J, the junction kept 3 bases outside the gene matches. This CDR3 comprises 13 residues. Healthy donors had no documented immune events, such as infections, while sampled. This clonotype was obtained from a person aged 18 to 69 in good health. The sequenced sample was blood. This sequence joins TRBV30 and TRBJ1-2, with TRBD1 matching 11 bases. The CDR3 loop is CAWMGQGGYGYTF. The CDR3 DNA sequence: TGTGCCTGGATGGGACAGGGGGGATATGGCTACACCTTC.